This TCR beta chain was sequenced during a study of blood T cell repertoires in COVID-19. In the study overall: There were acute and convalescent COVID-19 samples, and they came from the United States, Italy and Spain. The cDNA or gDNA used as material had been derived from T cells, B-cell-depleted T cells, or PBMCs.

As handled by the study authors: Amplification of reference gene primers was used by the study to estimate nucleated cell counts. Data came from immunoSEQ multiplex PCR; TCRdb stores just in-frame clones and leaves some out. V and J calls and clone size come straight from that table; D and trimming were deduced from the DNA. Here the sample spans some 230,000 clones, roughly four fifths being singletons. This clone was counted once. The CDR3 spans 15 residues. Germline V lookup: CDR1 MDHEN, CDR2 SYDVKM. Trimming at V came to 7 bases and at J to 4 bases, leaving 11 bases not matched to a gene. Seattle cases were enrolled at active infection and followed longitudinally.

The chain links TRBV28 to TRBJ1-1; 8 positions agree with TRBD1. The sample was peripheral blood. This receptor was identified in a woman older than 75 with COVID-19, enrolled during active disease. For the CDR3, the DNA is TGTGCCAGCAATCCCCACACAGGGGGGAGCACTGAAGCTTTCTTT. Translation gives CASNPHTGGSTEAFF. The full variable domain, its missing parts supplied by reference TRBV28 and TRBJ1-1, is DVKVTQSSRYLVKRTGEKVFLECVQDMDHENMFWYRQDPGLGLRLIYFSYDVKMKEKGDIPEGYSVSREKKERFSLILESASTNQTSMYLCASNPHTGGSTEAFFGQGTRLTVV.